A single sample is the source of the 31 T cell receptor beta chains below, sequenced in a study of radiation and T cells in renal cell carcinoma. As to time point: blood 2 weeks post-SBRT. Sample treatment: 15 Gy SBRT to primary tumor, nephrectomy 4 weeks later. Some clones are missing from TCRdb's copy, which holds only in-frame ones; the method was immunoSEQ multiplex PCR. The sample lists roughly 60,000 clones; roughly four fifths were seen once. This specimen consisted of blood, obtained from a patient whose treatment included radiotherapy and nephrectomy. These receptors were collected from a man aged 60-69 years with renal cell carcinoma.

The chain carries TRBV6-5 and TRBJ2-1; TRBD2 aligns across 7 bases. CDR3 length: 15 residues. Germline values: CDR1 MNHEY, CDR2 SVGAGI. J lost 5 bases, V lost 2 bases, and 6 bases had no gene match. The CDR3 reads CASSYPGTINNEQFF. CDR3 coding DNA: TGTGCCAGCAGTTACCCAGGGACTATAAACAATGAGCAGTTCTTC.

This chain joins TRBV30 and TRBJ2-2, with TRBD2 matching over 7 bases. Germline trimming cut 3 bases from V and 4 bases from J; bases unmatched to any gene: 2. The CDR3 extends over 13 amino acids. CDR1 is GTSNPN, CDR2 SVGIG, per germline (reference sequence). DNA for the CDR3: TGTGCCTGGAGCAGGACTAGCACCGGGGAGCTGTTTTTT. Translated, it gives CAWSRTSTGELFF. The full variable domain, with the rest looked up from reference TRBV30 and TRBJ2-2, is SQTIHQWPATLVQPVGSPLSLECTVEGTSNPNLYWYRQAAGRGLQLLFYSVGIGQISSEVPQNLSASRPQDRQFILSSKKLLLSDSGFYLCAWSRTSTGELFFGEGSRLTVL.

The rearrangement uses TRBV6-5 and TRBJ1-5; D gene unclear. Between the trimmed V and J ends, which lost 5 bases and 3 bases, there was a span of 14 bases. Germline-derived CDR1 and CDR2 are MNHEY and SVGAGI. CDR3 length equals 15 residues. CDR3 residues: CASSPLDKDNQPQHF. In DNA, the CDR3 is TGTGCCAGCAGTCCCCTCGACAAGGACAATCAGCCCCAGCATTTT.

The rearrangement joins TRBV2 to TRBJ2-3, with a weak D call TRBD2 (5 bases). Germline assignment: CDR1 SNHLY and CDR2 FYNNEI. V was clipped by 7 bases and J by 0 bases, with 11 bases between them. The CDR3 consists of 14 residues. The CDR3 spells CASIRPGSTDTQYF. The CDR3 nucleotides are TGTGCCAGCATAAGGCCGGGAAGCACAGATACGCAGTATTTT.

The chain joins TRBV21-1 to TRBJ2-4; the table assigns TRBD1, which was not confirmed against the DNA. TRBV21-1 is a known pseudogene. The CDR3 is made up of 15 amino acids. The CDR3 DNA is TGTGCCAGCAGTGAACAACAGCAAAGAAAAAACATTCAGTACTTC. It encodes CASSEQQQRKNIQYF.

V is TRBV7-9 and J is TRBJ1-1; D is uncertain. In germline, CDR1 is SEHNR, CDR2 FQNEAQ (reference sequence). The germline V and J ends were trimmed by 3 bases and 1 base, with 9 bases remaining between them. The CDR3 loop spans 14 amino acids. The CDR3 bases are TGTGCCAGCAGCTTCGGAGGTCGGAACACTGAAGCTTTCTTT. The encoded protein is CASSFGGRNTEAFF.

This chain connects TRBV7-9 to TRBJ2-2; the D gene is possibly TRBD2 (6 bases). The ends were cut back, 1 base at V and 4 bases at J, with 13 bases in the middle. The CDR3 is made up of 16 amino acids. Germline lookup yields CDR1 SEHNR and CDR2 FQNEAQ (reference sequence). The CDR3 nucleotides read TGTGCCAGCAGCTTAGGGGGCGGGACCGCCACCGGGGAGCTGTTTTTT. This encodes CASSLGGGTATGELFF.

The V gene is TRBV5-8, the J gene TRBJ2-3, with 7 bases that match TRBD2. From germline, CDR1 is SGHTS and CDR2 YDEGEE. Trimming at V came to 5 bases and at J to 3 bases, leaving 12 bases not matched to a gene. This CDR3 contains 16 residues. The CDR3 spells CASSKRSGGITDTQYF. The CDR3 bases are TGTGCCAGCAGTAAAAGGTCCGGGGGGATTACAGATACGCAGTATTTT.

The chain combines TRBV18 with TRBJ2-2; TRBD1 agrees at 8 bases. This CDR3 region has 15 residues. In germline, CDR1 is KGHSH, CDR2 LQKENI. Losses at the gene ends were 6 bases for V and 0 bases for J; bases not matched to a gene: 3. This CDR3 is CASSRDRTNTGELFF. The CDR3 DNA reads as TGTGCCAGCTCCCGGGACAGGACGAACACCGGGGAGCTGTTTTTT.

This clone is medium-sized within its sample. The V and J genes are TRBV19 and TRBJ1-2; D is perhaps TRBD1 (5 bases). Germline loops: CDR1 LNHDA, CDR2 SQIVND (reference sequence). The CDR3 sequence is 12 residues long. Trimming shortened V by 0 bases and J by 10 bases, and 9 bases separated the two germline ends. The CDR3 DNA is TGTGCCAGTAGTATAGAAGGAGGGGACTACACCTTC. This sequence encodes CASSIEGGDYTF.

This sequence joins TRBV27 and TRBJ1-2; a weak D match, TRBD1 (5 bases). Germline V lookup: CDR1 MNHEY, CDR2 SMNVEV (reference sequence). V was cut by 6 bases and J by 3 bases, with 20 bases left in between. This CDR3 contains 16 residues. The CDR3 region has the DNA TGTGCCAGCAGCGTCTTTCCTGAGACAGACCACTATGGCTACACCTTC. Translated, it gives CASSVFPETDHYGYTF.

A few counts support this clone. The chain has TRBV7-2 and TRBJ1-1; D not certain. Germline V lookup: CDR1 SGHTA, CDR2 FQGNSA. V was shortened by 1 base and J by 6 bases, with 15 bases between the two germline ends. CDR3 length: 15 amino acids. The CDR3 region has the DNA TGTGCCAGCAGCTTAGATAGGAGGGCCTGGGCTGAAGCTTTCTTT. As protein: CASSLDRRAWAEAFF.

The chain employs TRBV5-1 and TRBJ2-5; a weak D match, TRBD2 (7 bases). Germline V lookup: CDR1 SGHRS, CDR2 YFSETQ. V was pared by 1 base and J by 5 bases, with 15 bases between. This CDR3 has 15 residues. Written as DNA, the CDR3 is TGCGCCAGCAGCTTGTACCAGGGGAGGGGGGAGACCCAGTACTTC. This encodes CASSLYQGRGETQYF.

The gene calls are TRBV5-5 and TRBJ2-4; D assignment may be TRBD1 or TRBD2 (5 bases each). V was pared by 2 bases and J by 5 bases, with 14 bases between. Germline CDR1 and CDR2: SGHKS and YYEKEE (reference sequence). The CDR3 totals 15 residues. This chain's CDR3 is CASSFSGTLQNIQYF. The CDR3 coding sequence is TGTGCCAGCAGCTTTTCCGGGACCTTACAAAACATTCAGTACTTC.

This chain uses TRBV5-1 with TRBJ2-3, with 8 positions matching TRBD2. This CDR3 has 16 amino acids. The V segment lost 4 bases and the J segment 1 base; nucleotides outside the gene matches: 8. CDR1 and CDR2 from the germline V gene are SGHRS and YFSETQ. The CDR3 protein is CASSKAGVRGTDTQYF. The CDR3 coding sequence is TGCGCCAGCAGCAAAGCGGGGGTCCGGGGCACAGATACGCAGTATTTT.

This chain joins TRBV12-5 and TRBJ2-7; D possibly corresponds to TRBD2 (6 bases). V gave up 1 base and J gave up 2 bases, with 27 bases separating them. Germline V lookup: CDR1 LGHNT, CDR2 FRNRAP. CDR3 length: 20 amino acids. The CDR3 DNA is TGTGCTAGTGGTTTGGGCCCCCGGGGGAGCGGGCCCCCCATTGCCTACGAGCAGTACGTC. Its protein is CASGLGPRGSGPPIAYEQYV.

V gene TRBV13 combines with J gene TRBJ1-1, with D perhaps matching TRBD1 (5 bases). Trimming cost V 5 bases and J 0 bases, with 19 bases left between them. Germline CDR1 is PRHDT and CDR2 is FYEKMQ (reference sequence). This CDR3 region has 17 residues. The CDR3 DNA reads TGTGCCAGCAGCCCTGGAGGGGATGGCGGGGTGAACACTGAAGCTTTCTTT. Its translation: CASSPGGDGGVNTEAFF.

Written as DNA, the CDR3 is TGCGCCAGCAGCCTGGAGTGGGAGGGTGCTGGCTACACCTTC. As protein: CASSLEWEGAGYTF. The rearrangement uses TRBV5-1 and TRBJ1-2; no clear D gene. The V gene's germline CDR1 is SGHRS and CDR2 YFSETQ. The CDR3 contains 14 residues. Between the trimmed V and J ends, which lost 4 bases and 7 bases, there was a span of 17 bases.

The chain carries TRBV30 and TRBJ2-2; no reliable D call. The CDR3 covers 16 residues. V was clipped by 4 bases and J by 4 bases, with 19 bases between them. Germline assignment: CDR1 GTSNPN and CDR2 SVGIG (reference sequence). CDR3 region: CAWIRNGLASTGELFF. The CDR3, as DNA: TGTGCCTGGATTCGTAATGGTCTCGCGAGCACCGGGGAGCTGTTTTTT.

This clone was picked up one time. The CDR3 sequence is CASSRPGQGFEKLFF. CDR3 sequence (DNA): TGTGCCAGTAGTAGACCGGGACAGGGGTTTGAAAAACTGTTTTTT. V and J are TRBV19 and TRBJ1-4; 10 bases match TRBD1. This CDR3 is 15 amino acids long. With V trimmed by 4 bases and J by 7 bases, 6 bases remained unmatched. Germline lookup yields CDR1 LNHDA and CDR2 SQIVND (reference sequence).

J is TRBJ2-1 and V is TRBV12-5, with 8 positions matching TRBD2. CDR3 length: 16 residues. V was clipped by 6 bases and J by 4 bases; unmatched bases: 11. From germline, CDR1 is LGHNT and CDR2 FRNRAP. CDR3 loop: CASGRPAGDAYNEQFF. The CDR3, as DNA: TGTGCTAGTGGCCGTCCAGCGGGAGACGCATACAATGAGCAGTTCTTC.

This chain's CDR3 is CASSSGGSGMSTGELFF. The CDR3 DNA sequence: TGCGCCAGCAGCTCCGGGGGTAGCGGGATGAGCACCGGGGAGCTGTTTTTT. This chain uses TRBV5-1 with TRBJ2-2; 8 positions agree with TRBD2. Trimming removed 3 bases from V and 4 bases from J; junction bases left unmatched: 11. This CDR3 region has 17 residues. Germline V CDR1 and CDR2: SGHRS, YFSETQ.

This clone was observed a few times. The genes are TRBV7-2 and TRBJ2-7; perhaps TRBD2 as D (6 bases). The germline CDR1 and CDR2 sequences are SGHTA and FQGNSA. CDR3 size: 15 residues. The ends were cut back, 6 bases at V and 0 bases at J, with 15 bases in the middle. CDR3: CASSYPAGLSYEQYF. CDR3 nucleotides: TGTGCCAGCAGTTACCCCGCGGGGCTCTCCTACGAGCAGTACTTC.

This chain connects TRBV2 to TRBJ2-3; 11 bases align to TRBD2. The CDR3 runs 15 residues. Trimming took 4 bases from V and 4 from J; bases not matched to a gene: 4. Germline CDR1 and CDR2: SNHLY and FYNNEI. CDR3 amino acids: CASSGSGRAADTQYF. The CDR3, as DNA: TGTGCCAGCAGTGGTAGCGGGAGGGCCGCAGATACGCAGTATTTT.

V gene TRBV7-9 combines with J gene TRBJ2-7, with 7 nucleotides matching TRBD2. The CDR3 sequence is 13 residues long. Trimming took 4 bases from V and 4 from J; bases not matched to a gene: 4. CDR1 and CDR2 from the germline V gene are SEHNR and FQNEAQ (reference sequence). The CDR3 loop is CASSSAGDYEQYV. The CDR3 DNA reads TGTGCCAGCAGCTCCGCGGGGGATTACGAGCAGTACGTC.

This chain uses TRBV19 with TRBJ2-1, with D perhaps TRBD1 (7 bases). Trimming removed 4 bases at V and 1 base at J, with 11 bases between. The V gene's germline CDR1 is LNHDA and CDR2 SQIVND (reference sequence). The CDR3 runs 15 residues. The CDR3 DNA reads TGTGCCAGTAGTAGTCCAGGGGGGTCCTACAATGAGCAGTTCTTC. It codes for CASSSPGGSYNEQFF.

CDR3 loop: CSVEDWGGSSGANVLTF. The CDR3 nucleotides read TGCAGCGTTGAAGATTGGGGCGGAAGCTCTGGGGCCAACGTCCTGACTTTC. The chain joins TRBV29-1 to TRBJ2-6; D may be TRBD1 (5 bases). The CDR3 is 17 residues long. Trimming shortened V by 0 bases and J by 0 bases, and 12 bases separated the two germline ends. The V gene's germline CDR1 is SQVTM and CDR2 ANQGSEA.

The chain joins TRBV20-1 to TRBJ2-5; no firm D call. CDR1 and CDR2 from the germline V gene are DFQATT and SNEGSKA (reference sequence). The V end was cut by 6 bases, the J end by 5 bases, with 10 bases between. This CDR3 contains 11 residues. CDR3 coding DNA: TGCAGTGCCATATTCGGGGAGACCCAGTACTTC. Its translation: CSAIFGETQYF.

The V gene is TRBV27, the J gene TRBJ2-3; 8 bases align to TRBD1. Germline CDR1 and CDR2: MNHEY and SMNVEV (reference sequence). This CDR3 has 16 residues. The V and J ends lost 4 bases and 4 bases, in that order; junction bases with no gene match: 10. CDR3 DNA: TGTGCCAGCAGTTCCCTCCGGACAGGGCGCGCAGATACGCAGTATTTT. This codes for CASSSLRTGRADTQYF.

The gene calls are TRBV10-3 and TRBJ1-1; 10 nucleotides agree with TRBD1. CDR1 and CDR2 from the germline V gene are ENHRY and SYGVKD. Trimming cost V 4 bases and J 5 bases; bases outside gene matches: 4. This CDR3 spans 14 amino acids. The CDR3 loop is CAISAGTGATEAFF. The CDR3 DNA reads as TGTGCCATCAGTGCCGGGACAGGGGCAACTGAAGCTTTCTTT.

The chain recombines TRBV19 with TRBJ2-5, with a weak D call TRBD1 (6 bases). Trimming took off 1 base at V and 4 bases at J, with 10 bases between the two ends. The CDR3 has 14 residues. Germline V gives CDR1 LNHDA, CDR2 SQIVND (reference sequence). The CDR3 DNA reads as TGTGCCAGTAGTATAGGGGGACAAGTAGAGACCCAGTACTTC. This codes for CASSIGGQVETQYF.